This T cell receptor beta chain was retrieved from a study of blood T cell repertoires in COVID-19. Background on the study: Material from acute and convalescent COVID-19 was sourced from the United States, Italy and Spain. The analysed material was cDNA or gDNA that came from T cells, B-cell-depleted T cells, or PBMCs.

Authors' methods: It was from reference gene primer amplification that nucleated cell counts were estimated. TCRdb keeps only in-frame clones here, not all; method: immunoSEQ multiplex PCR. V, J and clone size were drawn from that table, and D and trimming were deduced from the DNA. The top ten clones hold about 4% of a sample with 100,000 to 150,000 clones, around 80% of them seen once. Trimming left V 3 bases short and J 7 bases short, with 9 bases between. From germline, CDR1 is SEHNR and CDR2 FQNEAQ (reference sequence). This CDR3 has 12 residues. What was sequenced was peripheral blood. This sequence originates from a woman aged 45-65 years with acute or convalescent COVID-19. V usage is TRBV7-9 and J usage is TRBJ1-2; D is ambiguous. The CDR3 bases are TGTGCCAGCAGCTTTACGACTTCTGGCTACACCTTC. This gives the protein CASSFTTSGYTF.